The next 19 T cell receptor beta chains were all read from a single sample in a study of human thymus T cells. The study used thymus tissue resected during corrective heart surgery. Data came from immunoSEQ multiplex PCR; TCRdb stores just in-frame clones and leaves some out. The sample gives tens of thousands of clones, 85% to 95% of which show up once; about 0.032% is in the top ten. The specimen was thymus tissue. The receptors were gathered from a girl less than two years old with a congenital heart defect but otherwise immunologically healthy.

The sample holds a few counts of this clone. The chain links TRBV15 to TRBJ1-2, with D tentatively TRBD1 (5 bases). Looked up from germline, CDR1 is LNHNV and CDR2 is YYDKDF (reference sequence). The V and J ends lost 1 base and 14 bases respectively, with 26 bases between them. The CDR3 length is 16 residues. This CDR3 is CATSRVGSARGGDTTF. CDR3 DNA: TGTGCCACCAGCAGAGTTGGGTCGGCCCGTGGGGGGGATACTACCTTC. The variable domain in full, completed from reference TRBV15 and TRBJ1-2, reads DAMVIQNPRYQVTQFGKPVTLSCSQTLNHNVMYWYQQKSSQAPKLLFHYYDKDFNNEADTPDNFQSRRPNTSFCFLDIRSPGLGDTAMYLCATSRVGSARGGDTTFGSGTRLTVV.

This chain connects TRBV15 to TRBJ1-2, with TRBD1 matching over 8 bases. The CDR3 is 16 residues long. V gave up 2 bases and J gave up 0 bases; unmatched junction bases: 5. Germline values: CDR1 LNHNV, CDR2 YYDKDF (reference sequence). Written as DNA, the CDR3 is TGTGCCACCAGCAGAACCGAGGGACAGGCTAACTATGGCTACACCTTC. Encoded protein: CATSRTEGQANYGYTF.

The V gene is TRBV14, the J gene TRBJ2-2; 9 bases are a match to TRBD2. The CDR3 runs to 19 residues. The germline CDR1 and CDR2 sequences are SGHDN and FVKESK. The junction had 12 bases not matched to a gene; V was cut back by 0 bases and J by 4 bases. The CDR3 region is CASSQEASGTGLGTGELFF. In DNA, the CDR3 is TGTGCCAGCAGCCAAGAGGCTAGCGGGACGGGTCTGGGCACCGGGGAGCTGTTTTTT.

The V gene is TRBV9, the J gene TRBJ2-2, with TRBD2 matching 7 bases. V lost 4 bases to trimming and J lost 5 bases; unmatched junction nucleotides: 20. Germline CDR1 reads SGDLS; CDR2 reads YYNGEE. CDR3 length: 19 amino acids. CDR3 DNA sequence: TGTGCCAGCAGCACCCAACGGGGGAGGGACGGACCTAGAACCGGGGAGCTGTTTTTT. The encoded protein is CASSTQRGRDGPRTGELFF.

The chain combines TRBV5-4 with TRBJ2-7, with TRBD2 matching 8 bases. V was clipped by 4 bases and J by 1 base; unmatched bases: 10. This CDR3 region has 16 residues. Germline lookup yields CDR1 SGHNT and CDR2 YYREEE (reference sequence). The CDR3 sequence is CASSETSVPRSYEQYF. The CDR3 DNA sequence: TGTGCCAGCAGCGAGACTAGCGTCCCCCGTTCCTACGAGCAGTACTTC.

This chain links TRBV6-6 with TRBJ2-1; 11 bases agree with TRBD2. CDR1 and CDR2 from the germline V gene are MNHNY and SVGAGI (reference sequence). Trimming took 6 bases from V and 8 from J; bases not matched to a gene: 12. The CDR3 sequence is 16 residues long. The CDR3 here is CASRDRWTSGSYEQFF. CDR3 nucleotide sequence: TGTGCCAGCAGGGACCGTTGGACTAGCGGGTCCTATGAGCAGTTCTTC.

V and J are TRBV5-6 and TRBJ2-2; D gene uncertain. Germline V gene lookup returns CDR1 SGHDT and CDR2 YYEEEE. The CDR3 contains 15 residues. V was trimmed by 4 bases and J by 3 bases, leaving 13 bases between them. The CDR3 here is CASSLRRPHTGELFF. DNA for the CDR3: TGTGCCAGCAGCCTCCGGCGGCCGCACACCGGGGAGCTGTTTTTT.

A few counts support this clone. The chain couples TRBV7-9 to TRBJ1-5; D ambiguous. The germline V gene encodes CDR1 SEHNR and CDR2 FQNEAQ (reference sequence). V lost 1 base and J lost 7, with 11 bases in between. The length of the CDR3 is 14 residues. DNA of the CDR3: TGTGCCAGCAGCTTAGTGGAGAATGGACAGCCCCAGCATTTT. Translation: CASSLVENGQPQHF.

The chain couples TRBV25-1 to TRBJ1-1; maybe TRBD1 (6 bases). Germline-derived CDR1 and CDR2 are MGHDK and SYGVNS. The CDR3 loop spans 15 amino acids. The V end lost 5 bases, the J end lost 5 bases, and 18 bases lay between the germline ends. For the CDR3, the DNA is TGTGCCAGCAGTCCCTACGACAGGAGGCGAACTGAAGCTTTCTTT. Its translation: CASSPYDRRRTEAFF.

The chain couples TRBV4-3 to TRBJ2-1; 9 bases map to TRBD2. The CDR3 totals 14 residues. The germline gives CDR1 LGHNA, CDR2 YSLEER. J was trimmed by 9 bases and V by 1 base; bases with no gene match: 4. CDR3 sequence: CASSQGLAVSEQFF. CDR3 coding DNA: TGCGCCAGCAGCCAAGGACTAGCGGTTAGTGAGCAGTTCTTC.

The CDR3 here is CASSPPGHLSYEQYF. The CDR3 DNA reads as TGTGCCAGCAGCCCCCCGGGACACCTCTCCTACGAGCAGTACTTC. The rearrangement uses TRBV28 and TRBJ2-7; D perhaps matches TRBD1 (6 bases). CDR1 is MDHEN and CDR2 is SYDVKM in the germline V gene. The V end was cut by 6 bases, the J end by 0 bases, with 15 bases between. CDR3 length: 15 residues.

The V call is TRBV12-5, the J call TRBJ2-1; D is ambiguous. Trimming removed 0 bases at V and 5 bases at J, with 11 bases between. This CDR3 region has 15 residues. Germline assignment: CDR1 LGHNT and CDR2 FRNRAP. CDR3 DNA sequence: TGTGCTAGTGGTTTGGTGGACCGGATTCACAATGAGCAGTTCTTC. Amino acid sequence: CASGLVDRIHNEQFF.

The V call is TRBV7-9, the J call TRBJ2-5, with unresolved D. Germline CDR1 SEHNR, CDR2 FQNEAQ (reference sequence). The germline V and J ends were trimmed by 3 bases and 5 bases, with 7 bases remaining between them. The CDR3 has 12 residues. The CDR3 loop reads CASSFRTETQYF. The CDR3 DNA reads TGTGCCAGCAGCTTCCGGACGGAGACCCAGTACTTC.

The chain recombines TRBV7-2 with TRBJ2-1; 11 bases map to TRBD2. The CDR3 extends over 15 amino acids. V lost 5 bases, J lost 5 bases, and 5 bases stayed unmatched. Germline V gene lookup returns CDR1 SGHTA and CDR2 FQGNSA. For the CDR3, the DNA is TGTGCCAGCAGCCTGACTAGCGGGATAAACAATGAGCAGTTCTTC. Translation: CASSLTSGINNEQFF.

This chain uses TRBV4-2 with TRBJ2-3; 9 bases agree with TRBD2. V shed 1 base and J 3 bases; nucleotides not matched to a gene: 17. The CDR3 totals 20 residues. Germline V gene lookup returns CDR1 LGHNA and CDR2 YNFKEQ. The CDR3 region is CASSQVIPAGGEEVTDTQYF. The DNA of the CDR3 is TGTGCCAGCAGCCAAGTCATTCCAGCGGGAGGTGAGGAGGTGACAGATACGCAGTATTTT.

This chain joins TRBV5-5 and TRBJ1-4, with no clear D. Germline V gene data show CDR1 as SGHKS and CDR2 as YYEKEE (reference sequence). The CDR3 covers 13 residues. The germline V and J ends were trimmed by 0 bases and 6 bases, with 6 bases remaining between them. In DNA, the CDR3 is TGTGCCAGCAGCTTGGTCGGCGATGAAAAACTGTTTTTT. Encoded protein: CASSLVGDEKLFF.

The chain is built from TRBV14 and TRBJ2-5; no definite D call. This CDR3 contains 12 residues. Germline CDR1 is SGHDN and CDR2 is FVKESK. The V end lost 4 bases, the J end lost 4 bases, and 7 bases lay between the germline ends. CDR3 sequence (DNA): TGTGCCAGCAGCCGGGCCTCAGAGACCCAGTACTTC. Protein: CASSRASETQYF.

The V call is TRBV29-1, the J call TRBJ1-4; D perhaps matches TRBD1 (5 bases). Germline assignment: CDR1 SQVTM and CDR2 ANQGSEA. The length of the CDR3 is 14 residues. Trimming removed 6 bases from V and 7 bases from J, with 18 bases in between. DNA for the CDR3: TGCAGCGTCTCGTTAGGGGTTTGGGGTGAAAAACTGTTTTTT. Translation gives CSVSLGVWGEKLFF.

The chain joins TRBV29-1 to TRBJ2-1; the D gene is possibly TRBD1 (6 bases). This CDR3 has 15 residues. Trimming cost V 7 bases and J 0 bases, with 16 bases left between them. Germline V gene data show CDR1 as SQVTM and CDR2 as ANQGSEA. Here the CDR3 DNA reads TGCAGCGCGAGACAGGTTACGAGCTCCTACAATGAGCAGTTCTTC. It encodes CSARQVTSSYNEQFF.